Listed below are T cell receptor beta chains from one sample, sequenced in a study of blood T cell repertoires in COVID-19. Sequencing used immunoSEQ multiplex PCR; TCRdb keeps in-frame clones, though not all of them. The table shows fewer than 350,000 clones, with roughly nine tenths occurring only once. Sequenced sample: PBMCs or T cells enriched from blood (not recorded which). The receptors come from a middle-aged woman who had recovered from COVID-19. The conserved cysteine and the conserved F or W are not part of the CDR3 here.

TRBJ1-2	TRBV24-1	ATKEGEPNYGYT
TRBJ2-3	TRBV6-2/TRBV6-3	ASGPARLITDTQY
TRBJ1-1	TRBV19	ASSIDPGLGAKAF
TRBJ2-7	TRBV7-2	ASSLDRAGEQY
TRBJ1-2	TRBV30	AWSVQQGSSYT
TRBJ2-1	TRBV27	ASRPGTAGGWDDNEQF
TRBJ2-7	TRBV6-5	ASSSPGSNTYEQY
TRBJ2-1	TRBV9	ASTTSGNSYNEQF
TRBJ1-6	TRBV6-5	ASRSTGQGLSPLH
TRBJ1-2	TRBV6-5	ASSPNRGYGYT
TRBJ1-5	TRBV6-5	ASSYVRGREPQH
TRBJ2-3	TRBV9	ASSDRTSGRVDTQY